The 20 T cell receptor beta chains below come from one sample, sequenced in a study of OX40 agonist ivuxolimab in advanced cancers. Library method: the immunoSEQ multiplex PCR assay. Here the immuneACCESS table is served through TCRdb, limited to in-frame sequences with V and J called. Missing clones are a known gap in these copies; in checked studies unresolved V genes cover under half, and the rest lacks a known reason. Within this sample are about 53,000 clones, with 70% to 80% of them counted one time only. The ten largest clones take up approximately 1.2% of the sample. The specimen comprised CD4+ or CD8+ T cells sorted from blood, sampled in a trial of the OX40 agonist ivuxolimab. The origin of the receptors is an adult with an advanced solid tumor such as melanoma, head and neck, liver or kidney cancer.

The V and J genes are TRBV7-6 and TRBJ2-7; 9 nucleotides align to TRBD2. Per the germline V gene, CDR1 is SGHVS and CDR2 is FNYEAQ. CDR3 length: 12 amino acids. The J segment lost 12 bases and the V segment lost 5 bases, leaving 8 bases of the junction unmatched. The CDR3 loop is CASSPRGTSLYF. CDR3 in DNA: TGTGCCAGCAGCCCACGAGGGACTAGCCTGTACTTC. Based on the CDR3 plus reference TRBV7-6 and TRBJ2-7, the full variable domain is GAGVSQSPRYKVTKRGQDVALRCDPISGHVSLYWYRQALGQGPEFLTYFNYEAQQDKSGLPNDRFSAERPEGSISTLTIQRTEQRDSAMYRCASSPRGTSLYFGPGTRLTVT.

The chain carries TRBV4-1 and TRBJ1-2, with D possibly TRBD1 on 5 matching bases. V dropped 5 bases and J dropped 3 bases, with 10 bases sitting between them. The CDR3 is made up of 13 amino acids. Germline-derived CDR1 and CDR2 are MGHRA and YSYEKL. The CDR3 nucleotides read TGCGCCAGCAGCACCGGGACGGACTATGGCTACACCTTC. This codes for CASSTGTDYGYTF.

This chain uses TRBV5-4 with TRBJ2-7; TRBD1 or TRBD2 may be the D gene (5 bases each). The CDR3 runs to 14 residues. Germline CDR1 is SGHNT and CDR2 is YYREEE (reference sequence). The V end was cut by 4 bases, the J end by 0 bases, with 11 bases between. The CDR3 nucleotides are TGTGCCAGCAGCCAACGGGGCGACTCCTACGAGCAGTACTTC. Its protein product is CASSQRGDSYEQYF.

This chain joins TRBV6-4 and TRBJ2-1; D possibly corresponds to TRBD2 (6 bases). Germline V gene lookup returns CDR1 MRHNA and CDR2 SNTAGT. The CDR3 contains 16 residues. V gave up 4 bases and J gave up 0 bases, with 13 bases separating them. The chain's CDR3 is CASSVEGRSSYNEQFF. DNA of the CDR3: TGTGCCAGCAGTGTGGAGGGGCGGAGCTCCTACAATGAGCAGTTCTTC.

V is TRBV4-2 and J is TRBJ2-1, with 10 bases lining up with TRBD2. This CDR3 is built from 18 residues. Germline V gene data show CDR1 as LGHNA and CDR2 as YNFKEQ. Unmatched junction bases numbered 12, after V lost 0 bases and J lost 7 bases. The CDR3 protein is CASSQERYRLAGANEQFF. CDR3 nucleotides: TGTGCCAGCAGCCAAGAGAGGTATCGGCTAGCGGGAGCAAATGAGCAGTTCTTC.

The V call is TRBV11-2, the J call TRBJ2-3, with 11 bases lining up with TRBD2. Germline loops: CDR1 SGHAT, CDR2 FQNNGV. V trimming: 3 bases; J trimming: 5 bases; junction bases outside the gene matches: 4. The CDR3 spans 15 residues. CDR3 sequence: CASSFLAGGEDTQYF. CDR3 nucleotides: TGTGCCAGCAGCTTCCTAGCGGGAGGTGAAGATACGCAGTATTTT.

This sequence joins TRBV7-9 and TRBJ1-2; D unresolved. The CDR3 is 14 residues long. CDR1 is SEHNR, CDR2 FQNEAQ, per germline (reference sequence). Trimming took 4 bases from V and 8 from J, leaving 17 bases between them. The CDR3 DNA reads TGTGCCAGCAGCTCTGGGCCTTCGGTCGGGGGCTACACCTTC. Residues: CASSSGPSVGGYTF.

This clone came up once. This chain uses TRBV5-1 with TRBJ2-5; 7 bases fit TRBD1. The CDR3 covers 13 residues. Germline loops: CDR1 SGHRS, CDR2 YFSETQ. V lost 5 bases to trimming and J lost 5 bases; unmatched junction nucleotides: 6. The CDR3 bases are TGCGCCAGCAGACCAGGGGGATGGGAGACCCAGTACTTC. Residues: CASRPGGWETQYF.

The rearrangement joins TRBV6-5 to TRBJ2-1, with TRBD1 matching over 9 bases. V lost 5 bases and J lost 7; bases outside the gene matches: 6. This CDR3 comprises 14 residues. Germline values: CDR1 MNHEY, CDR2 SVGAGI. CDR3 in DNA: TGTGCCAGCAGTCCCGGACAGGGGCGGAATGAGCAGTTCTTC. Its protein is CASSPGQGRNEQFF.

This chain links TRBV5-1 with TRBJ2-7; D is unclear. Per the germline V gene, CDR1 is SGHRS and CDR2 is YFSETQ. This CDR3 has 15 residues. V lost 0 bases and J lost 2, with 12 bases in between. This chain's CDR3 is CASSLGRTNPYEQYF. DNA for the CDR3: TGCGCCAGCAGCTTGGGACGAACGAACCCCTACGAGCAGTACTTC.

V and J are TRBV4-1 and TRBJ1-3; weak D call: TRBD1 (6 bases). Trimming pared 4 bases from V and 1 base from J, leaving 11 bases between. The CDR3 spans 15 residues. Looked up from germline, CDR1 is MGHRA and CDR2 is YSYEKL. CDR3 in amino acids: CASSLQGRSGNTIYF. The CDR3 DNA sequence: TGCGCCAGCAGCCTACAGGGCCGTTCTGGAAACACCATATATTTT.

Only a few counts were recorded for this clone. The chain carries TRBV6-6 and TRBJ1-5, with 9 positions matching TRBD1. This CDR3 has 15 amino acids. With V trimmed by 0 bases and J by 6 bases, 3 bases remained unmatched. Germline assignment: CDR1 MNHNY and CDR2 SVGAGI (reference sequence). The CDR3 nucleotides are TGTGCCAGCAGTTACTCGGGGGACAGGGTTCAGCCCCAGCATTTT. Protein sequence: CASSYSGDRVQPQHF.

The V gene is TRBV4-2, the J gene TRBJ2-5; D unresolved. V was clipped by 0 bases and J by 5 bases, with 13 bases between them. Germline V CDR1 and CDR2: LGHNA, YNFKEQ. The CDR3 runs 15 residues. The CDR3 DNA follows: TGTGCCAGCAGCCAAGAAGGTAGCATCCCTGAGACCCAGTACTTC. It encodes CASSQEGSIPETQYF.

CDR3 loop: CASSIPPFGGAKNIQYF. The CDR3, as DNA: TGTGCCAGTAGTATCCCTCCTTTTGGGGGAGCCAAAAACATTCAGTACTTC. The chain is built from TRBV19 and TRBJ2-4; either TRBD1 or TRBD2 may fit D (5 bases each). CDR1 and CDR2 (germline): LNHDA, SQIVND (reference sequence). Deletions cut 3 bases from V and 0 bases from J, with 15 bases between. This CDR3 has 17 residues. Full variable domain (remainder filled in from reference TRBV19 and TRBJ2-4): DGGITQSPKYLFRKEGQNVTLSCEQNLNHDAMYWYRQDPGQGLRLIYYSQIVNDFQKGDIAEGYSVSREKKESFPLTVTSAQKNPTAFYLCASSIPPFGGAKNIQYFGAGTRLSVL.

This clone was found a few times. The genes are TRBV6-5 and TRBJ2-3; 11 bases align to TRBD2. CDR1 is MNHEY, CDR2 SVGAGI, per germline. The CDR3 runs to 16 residues. The V gene end was trimmed by 4 bases and the J gene end by 2 bases; junction bases not matched to a gene: 5. CDR3 residues: CASSSGLAGPTDTQYF. CDR3 bases: TGTGCCAGCAGTTCCGGACTAGCGGGTCCCACAGATACGCAGTATTTT.

CDR3 in amino acids: CASSATGARLKYF. Written as DNA, the CDR3 is TGTGCCAGCAGTGCTACAGGTGCTCGTTTGAAGTACTTC. V is TRBV6-1 and J is TRBJ2-7; maybe TRBD1 (5 bases). Germline assignment: CDR1 MNHNS and CDR2 SASEGT. The CDR3 is 13 amino acids. V was pared by 4 bases and J by 11 bases, with 18 bases between.

This chain joins TRBV27 and TRBJ2-1, with D possibly TRBD2 on 5 matching bases. Germline V gene lookup returns CDR1 MNHEY and CDR2 SMNVEV (reference sequence). Trimming cost V 5 bases and J 0 bases, with 11 bases left between them. This CDR3 has 15 residues. Here the CDR3 DNA reads TGTGCCAGCAGTCTCAAGCGGAGCTCCTACAATGAGCAGTTCTTC. This encodes CASSLKRSSYNEQFF.

The V and J genes are TRBV4-2 and TRBJ2-7; no firm D call. The CDR3 loop spans 15 amino acids. The germline CDR1 and CDR2 sequences are LGHNA and YNFKEQ. V was trimmed by 0 bases and J by 4 bases, leaving 13 bases between them. The CDR3 sequence: CASSQDPHNNYEQYF. In DNA form, the CDR3 reads TGTGCCAGCAGCCAAGATCCTCACAATAATTACGAGCAGTACTTC.

This sequence joins TRBV6-1 and TRBJ1-2, with TRBD1 as a possible D gene (6 bases). The CDR3 length is 11 residues. Germline assignment: CDR1 MNHNS and CDR2 SASEGT. The V end was cut by 10 bases, the J end by 2 bases, with 8 bases between. CDR3 residues: CATGQNYGYTF. DNA for the CDR3: TGTGCCACCGGACAGAACTATGGCTACACCTTC.

The V and J genes are TRBV7-9 and TRBJ2-1; 11 bases agree with TRBD2. The CDR3 contains 18 residues. Looked up from germline, CDR1 is SEHNR and CDR2 is FQNEAQ (reference sequence). J was trimmed by 1 base and V by 1 base; bases with no gene match: 6. In DNA, the CDR3 is TGTGCCAGCAGCTTAGAATTTACTAGCGGGAGATCCTACAATGAGCAGTTCTTC. It specifies CASSLEFTSGRSYNEQFF.